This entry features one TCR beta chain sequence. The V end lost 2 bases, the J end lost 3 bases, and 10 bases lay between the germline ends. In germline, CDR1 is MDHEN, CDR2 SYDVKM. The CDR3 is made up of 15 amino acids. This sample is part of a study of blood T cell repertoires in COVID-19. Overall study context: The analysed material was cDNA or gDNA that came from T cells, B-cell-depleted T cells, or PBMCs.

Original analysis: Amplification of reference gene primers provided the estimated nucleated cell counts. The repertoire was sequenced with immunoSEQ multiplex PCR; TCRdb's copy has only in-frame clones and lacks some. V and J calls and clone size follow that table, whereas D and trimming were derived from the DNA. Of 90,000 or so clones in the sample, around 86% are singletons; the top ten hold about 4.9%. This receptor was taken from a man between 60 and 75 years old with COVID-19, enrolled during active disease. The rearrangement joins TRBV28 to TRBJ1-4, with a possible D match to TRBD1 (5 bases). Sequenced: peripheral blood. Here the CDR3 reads CASSLRGSPNEKLFF. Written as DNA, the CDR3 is TGTGCCAGCAGTTTAAGGGGAAGTCCTAATGAAAAACTGTTTTTT.